This T cell receptor (beta chain) was profiled in a study of regulatory T cells in long-lasting Graves disease. Through Arm-PCR of CDR3 regions and iRepertoire HTBI primers, TCR beta libraries were built. Via MiXCR, TCRdb re-called the multiplex PCR reads, giving one row per CDR3 protein. The table includes hundreds of thousands of distinct CDR3 sequences, less than 25% detected once. Time point noted: persistent/refractory GD, antithyroid drugs over 5 years with positive TRAb. Preparation of the TCR library used RNA extracted from PBMCs. This CDR3 region has 14 residues. The germline gives CDR1 LNHDA, CDR2 SQIVND (reference sequence). The V end lost 6 bases, the J end lost 6 bases, and 18 bases lay between the germline ends.

The sequencing here drew on peripheral blood mononuclear cells (PBMCs), taken when the disease was refractory, from a patient treated with antithyroid drugs. The sequence derives from a female donor with Graves disease. The chain is built from TRBV19 and TRBJ2-7; D unclear. In DNA form, the CDR3 reads TGTGCCAGTAGGACGGACCCTTCGATGAGCGAGCAGTACTTC. It codes for CASRTDPSMSEQYF.